A single sample gave rise to the 17 T cell receptor beta chains below, sequenced in a study of cytomegalovirus exposure and HLA in healthy donors. Vbeta (60) and Jbeta (13) primers were used in the PCR. Generated by immunoSEQ multiplex PCR, the TCRdb table keeps only in-frame clones and is missing some. Of 120,000 to 150,000 clones listed, approximately 71% are singletons. The sample taken for sequencing was PBMCs. These receptors originate from a woman aged 45-59 years in good health and CMV-seronegative.

V gene TRBV10-3 combines with J gene TRBJ2-7; 9 bases match TRBD1. The germline V gene has CDR1 ENHRY and CDR2 SYGVKD. The CDR3 covers 14 residues. The ends lost 5 bases at V and 6 bases at J; junction bases unmatched: 8. The CDR3 DNA is TGTGCCATCAGTACCGGGACAGGGACCTCCGAGCAGTACTTC. Amino acid sequence: CAISTGTGTSEQYF.

The V and J genes are TRBV6-4 and TRBJ1-1; the D gene is possibly TRBD1 (5 bases). V lost 6 bases, J lost 6 bases, and 14 bases lay in between. CDR1 is MRHNA and CDR2 is SNTAGT in the germline V gene. The CDR3 consists of 13 residues. The CDR3 DNA is TGTGCCAGCAGCCCGACGGGGGATGCTGAAGCTTTCTTT. Translating gives CASSPTGDAEAFF.

CDR3 residues: CSTGQLNEKLFF. The CDR3 bases are TGTTCCACCGGACAGTTGAATGAAAAACTGTTTTTT. The chain links TRBV7-9 to TRBJ1-4; D is perhaps TRBD1 (6 bases). The CDR3 is made up of 12 amino acids. Per germline, CDR1 SEHNR and CDR2 FQNEAQ (reference sequence).

This chain joins TRBV5-4 and TRBJ2-5; the match to TRBD2 covers 8 bases. Germline trimming cut 4 bases from V and 4 bases from J; bases unmatched to any gene: 6. The germline V gene encodes CDR1 SGHNT and CDR2 YYREEE (reference sequence). The CDR3 extends over 14 amino acids. The DNA of the CDR3 is TGTGCCAGCAGCCCGGGACTAGTAACAGAGACCCAGTACTTC. It is translated as CASSPGLVTETQYF. Combining the CDR3 with reference TRBV5-4 and TRBJ2-5 gives the whole variable domain ETGVTQSPTHLIKTRGQQVTLRCSSQSGHNTVSWYQQALGQGPQFIFQYYREEENGRGNFPPRFSGLQFPNYSSELNVNALELDDSALYLCASSPGLVTETQYFGPGTRLLVL.

The rearrangement joins TRBV5-1 to TRBJ2-3, with TRBD2 matching over 9 bases. The CDR3 runs 16 residues. CDR1 and CDR2 from the germline V gene are SGHRS and YFSETQ. Losses at the gene ends were 4 bases for V and 4 bases for J; bases not matched to a gene: 10. The CDR3 here is CASSTTGTSSADTQYF. For the CDR3, the DNA is TGCGCCAGCAGCACCACCGGGACTAGCTCTGCAGATACGCAGTATTTT.

This chain joins TRBV5-4 and TRBJ1-1; 10 nucleotides match TRBD1. CDR1 SGHNT and CDR2 YYREEE come from the germline V gene (reference sequence). Losses at the gene ends were 4 bases for V and 3 bases for J; bases not matched to a gene: 9. This CDR3 comprises 16 residues. The CDR3 is CASSATMGQGHTEAFF. CDR3 bases: TGTGCCAGCAGCGCGACGATGGGACAGGGGCACACTGAAGCTTTCTTT.

The gene calls are TRBV4-3 and TRBJ2-2; possibly TRBD2 for D (6 bases). The CDR3 extends over 14 amino acids. Germline CDR1 reads LGHNA; CDR2 reads YSLEER. Trimming took 5 bases from V and 5 from J, leaving 12 bases between them. CDR3 sequence (DNA): TGCGCCAGCAGCTGGACTACGTATACCGGGGAGCTGTTTTTT. Protein: CASSWTTYTGELFF.

The chain is built from TRBV5-1 and TRBJ2-4; possible D gene TRBD2, 5 bases. The ends were cut back, 1 base at V and 5 bases at J, with 13 bases in the middle. CDR3 length: 15 residues. The germline V gene encodes CDR1 SGHRS and CDR2 YFSETQ. For the CDR3, the DNA is TGCGCCAGCAGCTTGCAGGCGGTCGGGGAAAACATTCAGTACTTC. This sequence encodes CASSLQAVGENIQYF.

The chain uses TRBV5-1 and TRBJ2-5; D might be TRBD1 (6 bases). The CDR3 is 15 residues long. Germline CDR1 reads SGHRS; CDR2 reads YFSETQ. Trimming shortened V by 0 bases and J by 2 bases, and 11 bases separated the two germline ends. Here the CDR3 reads CASSLELDRQETQYF. In DNA, the CDR3 is TGCGCCAGCAGCTTGGAATTAGACAGGCAAGAGACCCAGTACTTC.

The V call is TRBV7-2, the J call TRBJ1-4, with a tentative D call TRBD1 (5 bases). Germline V gives CDR1 SGHTA, CDR2 FQGNSA. V lost 5 bases, J lost 1 base, and 11 bases lay in between. The CDR3 runs to 15 residues. This CDR3 reads CASSPGGETNEKLFF. For the CDR3, the DNA is TGTGCCAGCAGCCCGGGGGGAGAAACTAATGAAAAACTGTTTTTT.

This clone was observed a single time. This chain uses TRBV19 with TRBJ2-1; D is uncertain. The V end was cut by 6 bases, the J end by 0 bases, with 12 bases between. Germline values: CDR1 LNHDA, CDR2 SQIVND (reference sequence). CDR3 length: 15 residues. CDR3 sequence (DNA): TGTGCCAGTAGCACAGACGGTAGCTCCTACAATGAGCAGTTCTTC. It translates to CASSTDGSSYNEQFF.

The V call is TRBV15, the J call TRBJ1-6, with D possibly being TRBD1 (5 bases). V dropped 2 bases and J dropped 0 bases, with 8 bases sitting between them. Germline V gives CDR1 LNHNV, CDR2 YYDKDF (reference sequence). CDR3 size: 16 residues. CDR3 bases: TGTGCCACCAGCAGACGGGGGAGCTCCTATAATTCACCCCTCCACTTT. Translated: CATSRRGSSYNSPLHF.

J is TRBJ2-7 and V is TRBV7-9, with D uncertain. Germline V gene sequence: CDR1 SEHNR, CDR2 FQNEAQ (reference sequence). Trimming removed 5 bases from V and 5 bases from J, with 10 bases in between. This CDR3 has 12 amino acids. Written as DNA, the CDR3 is TGTGCCAGCAGCCCCGACGACAACGAGCAGTACTTC. Its protein product is CASSPDDNEQYF.

The table lists this clone with a count of one. The chain employs TRBV5-1 and TRBJ2-2; D perhaps matches TRBD1 (6 bases). Germline V gene data show CDR1 as SGHRS and CDR2 as YFSETQ. This CDR3 comprises 14 residues. With 1 base removed from V and 3 bases from J, the gap between germline ends came to 7 bases. The CDR3 bases are TGCGCCAGCAGCTTGACAGGGTACACCGGGGAGCTGTTTTTT. It yields the protein CASSLTGYTGELFF.

This chain uses TRBV5-1 with TRBJ1-2; 11 bases are a match to TRBD1. Germline V CDR1 and CDR2: SGHRS, YFSETQ. V lost 4 bases to trimming and J lost 6 bases; unmatched junction nucleotides: 8. CDR3 size: 15 residues. The DNA for the CDR3 is TGCGCCAGCAGCCCAGCGGGACAGGGGGTGGATGGCTACACCTTC. This encodes CASSPAGQGVDGYTF.

V usage is TRBV18 and J usage is TRBJ2-5, with D unresolved. Trimming removed 3 bases at V and 2 bases at J, with 10 bases between. The length of the CDR3 is 14 residues. Germline V gives CDR1 KGHSH, CDR2 LQKENI. CDR3 residues: CASSPALTQETQYF. The CDR3 DNA reads TGTGCCAGCTCACCGGCCCTGACACAAGAGACCCAGTACTTC.

The chain is built from TRBV9 and TRBJ2-5; the D gene is possibly TRBD1 (6 bases). Trimming removed 2 bases at V and 4 bases at J, with 12 bases between. Germline V gene lookup returns CDR1 SGDLS and CDR2 YYNGEE. CDR3 length: 14 residues. The CDR3 region has the DNA TGTGCCAGCAGCGTTGACAGGACGGGAGAGACCCAGTACTTC. Its translation: CASSVDRTGETQYF.